The 24 T cell receptor beta chains below come from one sample, sequenced in a study of shared clonotypes between healthy human individuals. Naive CD8 isolation took CD45RO-negative cells positively selected for CCR7 and excluded terminally differentiated effector memory CD45RA+ cells. The protocol was immunoSEQ multiplex PCR, while the TCRdb copy is restricted to in-frame clones and leaves out a portion. The sample has roughly 2,000,000 clones; about 95% are singletons. The specimen was naive CD8+ T cells sorted from blood. These TCRs come from a man aged 18 to 29 in good health.

In its sample, this clone was seen once. This chain links TRBV30 with TRBJ1-6; possibly TRBD1 for D (5 bases). The CDR3 consists of 16 residues. In germline, CDR1 is GTSNPN, CDR2 SVGIG (reference sequence). Between the trimmed V and J ends, which lost 5 bases and 2 bases, there was a span of 16 bases. In DNA, the CDR3 is TGTGCCTGGGACATCGGGGGGTCCGCCTATAATTCACCCCTCCACTTT. This encodes CAWDIGGSAYNSPLHF.

V usage is TRBV29-1 and J usage is TRBJ1-2; 10 nucleotides line up with TRBD1. V lost 3 bases and J lost 3; bases outside the gene matches: 7. This CDR3 contains 15 residues. CDR1 is SQVTM and CDR2 is ANQGSEA in the germline V gene. DNA of the CDR3: TGCAGCGTTGACGGACAGGGGGAACAGTACTATGGCTACACCTTC. Translating gives CSVDGQGEQYYGYTF.

The rearrangement links TRBV27 to TRBJ2-7; 7 bases are shared with TRBD2. CDR3 length: 16 residues. Germline assignment: CDR1 MNHEY and CDR2 SMNVEV (reference sequence). J gave up 4 bases and V 2 bases, and 11 bases lay outside the gene matches. CDR3 loop: CASSLGTGGPGYEQYF. In nucleotides, the CDR3 is TGTGCCAGCAGTTTAGGAACGGGAGGCCCGGGTTACGAGCAGTACTTC.

The chain combines TRBV6-1 with TRBJ2-1; tentatively, D is TRBD2 (7 bases). V was pared by 4 bases and J by 3 bases, with 19 bases between. This CDR3 contains 17 residues. Germline V gene data show CDR1 as MNHNS and CDR2 as SASEGT. CDR3 residues: CASSAGVVSGLYNEQFF. The CDR3 coding sequence is TGTGCCAGCAGTGCAGGGGTAGTTAGCGGGCTCTACAATGAGCAGTTCTTC.

This chain connects TRBV29-1 to TRBJ1-2; D is perhaps TRBD1 (5 bases). Germline CDR1 SQVTM, CDR2 ANQGSEA. V lost 6 bases, J lost 3 bases, and 23 bases lay in between. The CDR3 sequence is 16 residues long. The CDR3 region has the DNA TGCAGCGTGGACACGGGACCAGCCTCTTTGGACTATGGCTACACCTTC. It yields the protein CSVDTGPASLDYGYTF. The full variable domain, completed using reference TRBV29-1 and TRBJ1-2, is SAVISQKPSRDICQRGTSLTIQCQVDSQVTMMFWYRQQPGQSLTLIATANQGSEATYESGFVIDKFPISRPNLTFSTLTVSNMSPEDSSIYLCSVDTGPASLDYGYTFGSGTRLTVV.

The gene calls are TRBV5-4 and TRBJ1-2; possible D gene TRBD1, 5 bases. The V end was cut by 1 base, the J end by 9 bases, with 19 bases between. There are 15 residues in the CDR3. Germline-derived CDR1 and CDR2 are SGHNT and YYREEE (reference sequence). CDR3 nucleotide sequence: TGTGCCAGCAGCTTGTGGGGGTACCCTCCTATTAGCTACACCTTC. Protein sequence: CASSLWGYPPISYTF. The full variable domain, its missing parts supplied by reference TRBV5-4 and TRBJ1-2, is ETGVTQSPTHLIKTRGQQVTLRCSSQSGHNTVSWYQQALGQGPQFIFQYYREEENGRGNFPPRFSGLQFPNYSSELNVNALELDDSALYLCASSLWGYPPISYTFGSGTRLTVV.

The chain employs TRBV4-3 and TRBJ1-2, with D unresolved. The V end lost 0 bases, the J end lost 3 bases, and 14 bases lay between the germline ends. The CDR3 sequence is 16 residues long. Germline V lookup: CDR1 LGHNA, CDR2 YSLEER. The CDR3 DNA follows: TGCGCCAGCAGCCAAGAATCGCGGCAGGCGGACTATGGCTACACCTTC. It yields the protein CASSQESRQADYGYTF.

The chain joins TRBV7-9 to TRBJ2-3; 10 bases match TRBD2. J was trimmed by 2 bases and V by 5 bases; bases with no gene match: 7. CDR3 length equals 16 residues. Germline values: CDR1 SEHNR, CDR2 FQNEAQ (reference sequence). CDR3: CASSLKLAGDTDTQYF. The CDR3 bases are TGTGCCAGCAGCCTCAAGCTAGCGGGGGACACAGATACGCAGTATTTT.

In DNA, the CDR3 is TGCGCCAGCAGTGAGTCGGGTCTAGTTTTAGATACGCAGTATTTT. It specifies CASSESGLVLDTQYF. V and J are TRBV10-1 and TRBJ2-3; no definite D call. Germline V gives CDR1 WNHNN, CDR2 SYGVQD (reference sequence). The CDR3 is 15 amino acids. Trimming took off 0 bases at V and 5 bases at J, with 12 bases between the two ends.

This clone was seen once. The chain has TRBV5-4 and TRBJ1-2; D is possibly TRBD1 (5 bases). The CDR3 totals 15 residues. The germline V gene has CDR1 SGHNT and CDR2 YYREEE (reference sequence). V lost 1 base to trimming and J lost 4 bases, with 14 bases between them. The CDR3 here is CASSLKAREGYGYTF. CDR3 sequence (DNA): TGTGCCAGCAGCTTGAAGGCCAGGGAGGGCTATGGCTACACCTTC. Together with reference TRBV5-4 and TRBJ1-2, the CDR3 gives the full variable domain: ETGVTQSPTHLIKTRGQQVTLRCSSQSGHNTVSWYQQALGQGPQFIFQYYREEENGRGNFPPRFSGLQFPNYSSELNVNALELDDSALYLCASSLKAREGYGYTFGSGTRLTVV.

The genes are TRBV10-2 and TRBJ2-7, with 11 positions matching TRBD2. V gave up 6 bases and J gave up 5 bases; unmatched junction bases: 9. In germline, CDR1 is WSHSY, CDR2 SAAADI. The CDR3 contains 15 residues. Here the CDR3 DNA reads TGCGCCAGCAGACCCTTTAGCGGGGGGGCCCACGAGCAGTACTTC. Its translation is CASRPFSGGAHEQYF.

This sequence joins TRBV5-6 and TRBJ2-7; possible D gene TRBD2, 6 bases. The CDR3 extends over 15 amino acids. The V end was cut by 0 bases, the J end by 5 bases, with 15 bases between. CDR1 is SGHDT and CDR2 is YYEEEE in the germline V gene. The CDR3 DNA is TGTGCCAGCAGCTTGGTGGTCGGGACTTCTGACGAGCAGTACTTC. Amino acid sequence: CASSLVVGTSDEQYF.

The genes are TRBV7-9 and TRBJ1-4; 9 bases align to TRBD1. The CDR3 contains 16 residues. Germline V lookup: CDR1 SEHNR, CDR2 FQNEAQ (reference sequence). Trimming at V came to 5 bases and at J to 6 bases, leaving 10 bases not matched to a gene. CDR3 amino acids: CASSGRDRGWDEKLFF. CDR3 DNA: TGTGCCAGCAGCGGGCGAGACAGGGGGTGGGATGAAAAACTGTTTTTT.

The J gene is TRBJ2-2, the V gene TRBV6-6; D is possibly TRBD2 (6 bases). The length of the CDR3 is 13 residues. Per germline, CDR1 MNHNY and CDR2 SVGAGI (reference sequence). V was pared by 5 bases and J by 5 bases, with 9 bases between. The CDR3 is CASSMGGTGELFF. In nucleotides, the CDR3 is TGTGCCAGCAGTATGGGGGGTACCGGGGAGCTGTTTTTT.

This chain connects TRBV7-8 to TRBJ1-2, with D maybe TRBD1 (6 bases). The CDR3 length is 15 residues. The V end lost 2 bases, the J end lost 7 bases, and 17 bases lay between the germline ends. Germline V gene lookup returns CDR1 SGHVS and CDR2 FQNEAQ. The chain's CDR3 is CASSLTLNTGLGYTF. CDR3 bases: TGTGCCAGCAGCTTAACCCTGAATACAGGGCTTGGCTACACCTTC.

V is TRBV28 and J is TRBJ2-2; D is perhaps TRBD1 (5 bases). This CDR3 comprises 15 residues. The germline V gene encodes CDR1 MDHEN and CDR2 SYDVKM. Trimming cost V 3 bases and J 6 bases, with 14 bases left between them. CDR3 region: CASSFWQGGSGELFF. CDR3 nucleotides: TGTGCCAGCAGTTTTTGGCAGGGTGGATCCGGGGAGCTGTTTTTT.

The chain carries TRBV10-2 and TRBJ2-7; TRBD1 aligns across 11 bases. J gave up 2 bases and V 8 bases, and 5 bases lay outside the gene matches. Germline CDR1 and CDR2: WSHSY and SAAADI. The CDR3 covers 14 residues. The CDR3 DNA reads as TGCGCCAGCGCAGGGACAGGGGGGGCCTACGAGCAGTACTTC. Amino acids: CASAGTGGAYEQYF.

The V call is TRBV2, the J call TRBJ2-2, with 11 bases fitting TRBD1. The CDR3 is made up of 16 amino acids. Germline-derived CDR1 and CDR2 are SNHLY and FYNNEI. V shed 6 bases and J 4 bases; nucleotides not matched to a gene: 7. The CDR3 bases are TGTGCCAGCAGGGAGGACAGGGGGCCGGGCACCGGGGAGCTGTTTTTT. Its protein is CASREDRGPGTGELFF.

The chain is built from TRBV6-5 and TRBJ1-2; a possible D gene is TRBD1 (5 bases). Germline CDR1 and CDR2: MNHEY and SVGAGI. V gave up 7 bases and J gave up 2 bases, with 14 bases separating them. This CDR3 has 14 amino acids. This CDR3 reads CASKKGDYNYGYTF. The CDR3 nucleotides are TGTGCCAGCAAAAAAGGGGACTACAACTATGGCTACACCTTC.

The genes are TRBV7-9 and TRBJ2-7; no definite D call. The ends were cut back, 7 bases at V and 4 bases at J, with 14 bases in the middle. This CDR3 is 13 amino acids long. Germline loops: CDR1 SEHNR, CDR2 FQNEAQ (reference sequence). CDR3 DNA sequence: TGTGCCAGCACTGTAGGGCATCTTTACGAGCAGTACTTC. It codes for CASTVGHLYEQYF.

This clone was detected only once. The chain recombines TRBV5-6 with TRBJ1-2, with 11 bases fitting TRBD1. The germline CDR1 and CDR2 sequences are SGHDT and YYEEEE. Unmatched junction bases numbered 3, after V lost 2 bases and J lost 6 bases. The CDR3 has 14 amino acids. Here the CDR3 reads CASSFGQGADGYTF. CDR3 nucleotides: TGTGCCAGCAGCTTCGGACAGGGGGCGGATGGCTACACCTTC.

The chain carries TRBV5-1 and TRBJ2-7, with no clear D. This CDR3 contains 15 residues. Trimming removed 4 bases at V and 7 bases at J, with 21 bases between. CDR1 is SGHRS, CDR2 YFSETQ, per germline. CDR3 DNA sequence: TGCGCCAGCAGCCCCTACCCGGATGGCTTTGTGGAGCAGTACTTC. Residues: CASSPYPDGFVEQYF.

The V call is TRBV7-9, the J call TRBJ2-7; D perhaps matches TRBD2 (6 bases). Trimming took off 5 bases at V and 0 bases at J, with 20 bases between the two ends. CDR1 and CDR2 (germline): SEHNR, FQNEAQ (reference sequence). This CDR3 has 17 amino acids. The CDR3 coding sequence is TGTGCCAGCAGCCCGACCTTGGCAGGACTAACCTCCTACGAGCAGTACTTC. The encoded protein is CASSPTLAGLTSYEQYF.

The rearrangement links TRBV12-2 to TRBJ2-2; the table names TRBD2, a call not compared with the DNA. TRBV12-2 is listed as a pseudogene. The CDR3 loop spans 16 amino acids. The CDR3 spells CASRLRREPNTGELFF. The CDR3 nucleotides read TGTGCAAGTCGCTTACGACGGGAACCGAACACCGGGGAGCTGTTTTTT.